The 17 T cell receptor beta chains reported below all come from one sample, sequenced in a study of blood T cell repertoires in COVID-19. Assay used: immunoSEQ multiplex PCR; TCRdb lists only in-frame clones, some missing. The sample records 260,000 or so clones, 80% to 90% being singletons. Sequencing was performed on peripheral blood. These receptors all come from a woman in her seventies with acute or convalescent COVID-19.

A remark on this clone: Distinct nucleotide sequences in the sample also encode this CDR3. The chain uses TRBV4-1 and TRBJ1-5; D is uncertain. Germline V gene lookup returns CDR1 MGHRA and CDR2 YSYEKL. Trimming removed 1 base at V and 1 base at J, with 11 bases between. The length of the CDR3 is 16 residues. The CDR3 loop reads CASSQVSGGSNQPQHF. CDR3 nucleotides: TGCGCCAGCAGCCAAGTGTCGGGAGGGAGCAATCAGCCCCAGCATTTT.

The chain uses TRBV29-1 and TRBJ1-1; tentatively, D is TRBD1 (5 bases). The germline V gene has CDR1 SQVTM and CDR2 ANQGSEA. Trimming removed 8 bases from V and 11 bases from J, with 21 bases in between. The CDR3 length is 12 residues. The CDR3 here is CSSMAGEGNAFF. CDR3 DNA sequence: TGCAGCTCAATGGCTGGGGAGGGGAATGCTTTCTTT.

Concerning this clone itself: The sample has other DNA sequences that encode this CDR3 too. CDR3 sequence: CASSYGGVGNEKLFF. In nucleotides, the CDR3 is TGTGCCAGCAGTTACGGCGGAGTTGGTAATGAAAAACTGTTTTTT. V usage is TRBV6-2 or TRBV6-3 and J usage is TRBJ1-4; D remains ambiguous. There are 15 residues in the CDR3. Germline V gives CDR1 MNHEY, CDR2 SVGEGT. Trimming cost V 2 bases and J 4 bases, with 11 bases left between them.

The chain has TRBV27 and TRBJ2-7; maybe TRBD2 (5 bases). Germline V gives CDR1 MNHEY, CDR2 SMNVEV (reference sequence). V was shortened by 3 bases and J by 1 base, with 7 bases between the two germline ends. The length of the CDR3 is 13 residues. The CDR3 region is CASSLRASYEQYF. Written as DNA, the CDR3 is TGTGCCAGCAGTTTGCGGGCTTCCTACGAGCAGTACTTC.

V usage is TRBV2 and J usage is TRBJ2-7; D is perhaps TRBD1 (5 bases). Germline-derived CDR1 and CDR2 are SNHLY and FYNNEI. This CDR3 spans 12 amino acids. V lost 4 bases and J 6 bases, leaving 10 bases between the germline ends. CDR3 DNA sequence: TGTGCCAGCAGTGGGTCAGGGATCGAGCAGTACTTC. It encodes CASSGSGIEQYF.

The chain uses TRBV4-2 and TRBJ1-2, with 7 bases aligning to TRBD1. The CDR3 contains 15 residues. From germline, CDR1 is LGHNA and CDR2 YNFKEQ. V lost 4 bases to trimming and J lost 7 bases; unmatched junction nucleotides: 12. This chain's CDR3 is CASSLQVGEGAGYTF. In DNA, the CDR3 is TGTGCCAGCAGCCTCCAGGTGGGTGAGGGGGCTGGCTACACCTTC.

This clone was counted only a few times. Other DNA sequences in this specimen translate into the identical CDR3. This rearrangement joins TRBV4-1 to TRBJ1-1, with D unresolved. The V end was cut by 2 bases, the J end by 0 bases, with 4 bases between. CDR1 is MGHRA, CDR2 YSYEKL, per germline. The CDR3 spans 13 residues. The CDR3 nucleotides read TGCGCCAGCAGCCAATCTGTGAACACTGAAGCTTTCTTT. Encoded protein: CASSQSVNTEAFF.

V gene TRBV7-2 combines with J gene TRBJ1-1; 7 bases match TRBD1. The V and J ends lost 3 bases and 0 bases, in that order; junction bases with no gene match: 4. The CDR3 sequence is 15 residues long. CDR1 and CDR2 from the germline V gene are SGHTA and FQGNSA. This chain's CDR3 is CASSFVQGLNTEAFF. Written as DNA, the CDR3 is TGTGCCAGCAGCTTTGTACAGGGGCTGAACACTGAAGCTTTCTTT.

The V gene is TRBV14, the J gene TRBJ2-7; a weak D match, TRBD2 (5 bases). V lost 4 bases to trimming and J lost 6 bases, with 16 bases between them. In germline, CDR1 is SGHDN, CDR2 FVKESK. The CDR3 runs to 14 residues. CDR3 loop: CASSRRTPTIEQYF. DNA of the CDR3: TGTGCCAGCAGCCGTAGGACTCCGACTATCGAGCAGTACTTC.

The J gene is TRBJ1-6, the V gene TRBV27, with 11 nucleotides matching TRBD1. CDR3 length: 15 residues. J was trimmed by 10 bases and V by 5 bases; bases with no gene match: 7. CDR1 and CDR2 (germline): MNHEY, SMNVEV (reference sequence). The CDR3 reads CASSPDRGQRSPLHF. CDR3 in DNA: TGTGCCAGCAGTCCGGACAGGGGGCAGCGGTCACCCCTCCACTTT.

DNA for the CDR3: TGTGCCAGCAAAGGAGGCCTTAATCAGCCCCAGCATTTT. Translation gives CASKGGLNQPQHF. The rearrangement links TRBV6-5 to TRBJ1-5; D is ambiguous. Trimming removed 7 bases at V and 4 bases at J, with 11 bases between. Germline lookup yields CDR1 MNHEY and CDR2 SVGAGI. This CDR3 is 13 amino acids long.

This clone was picked up one time. V usage is TRBV7-2 and J usage is TRBJ2-1; the D gene is possibly TRBD1 (5 bases). The CDR3 is made up of 15 amino acids. The V gene lost 1 base and the J gene lost 4 bases, with 11 bases spanning the gap. Germline V lookup: CDR1 SGHTA, CDR2 FQGNSA. CDR3 nucleotide sequence: TGTGCCAGCAGCTTAGACAGGCGAACTTACAATGAGCAGTTCTTC. Residues: CASSLDRRTYNEQFF.

This clone was picked up one time. The chain recombines TRBV19 with TRBJ1-3, with TRBD1 identical over 8 bases. Germline V gene lookup returns CDR1 LNHDA and CDR2 SQIVND (reference sequence). V lost 7 bases, J lost 0 bases, and 11 bases stayed unmatched. The length of the CDR3 is 17 residues. This chain's CDR3 is CASTRDRPQPSGNTIYF. Written as DNA, the CDR3 is TGTGCCAGTACCCGGGACAGGCCGCAACCCTCTGGAAACACCATATATTTT.

For the CDR3, the DNA is TGTGCCAGCAGTTCCTTAGCGGGGGGCGCCTACGAGCAGTACTTC. The encoded protein is CASSSLAGGAYEQYF. The V gene is TRBV6-5, the J gene TRBJ2-7, with 10 nucleotides matching TRBD2. The CDR3 has 15 amino acids. The trim removed 4 bases at V and 2 bases at J, leaving 5 bases unmatched. The germline CDR1 and CDR2 sequences are MNHEY and SVGAGI.

For this clone: A junction boundary mismatches the germline segment, possibly from a read error. V usage is TRBV6-1 and J usage is TRBJ1-2; a weak D match, TRBD1 (5 bases). This CDR3 has 17 residues. CDR1 is MNHNS, CDR2 SASEGT, per germline. The CDR3 nucleotides read TGTGCCAGCAGCGAAGGAGGACACTTCCACGGGAACTATGGCTACACCTTC. This sequence encodes CASSEGGHFHGNYGYTF.

The chain joins TRBV4-3 to TRBJ1-4; tentative D call: TRBD1 (5 bases). Germline-derived CDR1 and CDR2 are LGHNA and YSLEER. This CDR3 has 14 amino acids. The V and J ends lost 3 bases and 7 bases respectively, with 12 bases between them. CDR3 residues: CASSQRGRAEKLFF. The CDR3 DNA sequence: TGCGCCAGCAGCCAGCGAGGCAGGGCTGAAAAACTGTTTTTT.

This clone came up a few times. The chain combines TRBV4-2 with TRBJ1-1; 7 nucleotides line up with TRBD1. There are 13 residues in the CDR3. Per the germline V gene, CDR1 is LGHNA and CDR2 is YNFKEQ. The V segment lost 4 bases and the J segment 6 bases; nucleotides outside the gene matches: 5. In nucleotides, the CDR3 is TGTGCCAGCAGCCGGCAGGGGGACGCTGAAGCTTTCTTT. It is translated as CASSRQGDAEAFF.